These 27 T cell receptor beta chains came from one sample sequenced in a study of T cell changes during pregnancy in multiple sclerosis. TCRdb keeps only in-frame clones here, not all; method: immunoSEQ multiplex PCR. The top ten hold approximately 1.2% of the sample, which has approximately 37,000 clones, 89% seen once. Sequencing was performed on CD4+ T cells from peripheral blood mononuclear cells, taken in the first trimester of pregnancy. These receptors all stem from a female donor with multiple sclerosis, enrolled in a pregnancy study.

The chain combines TRBV4-1 with TRBJ1-5, with D perhaps TRBD1 (5 bases). The CDR3 is 15 amino acids. CDR1 and CDR2 from the germline V gene are MGHRA and YSYEKL. The V end lost 0 bases, the J end lost 7 bases, and 13 bases lay between the germline ends. The CDR3: CASSQDYAGRQPQHF. The CDR3 nucleotides read TGCGCCAGCAGCCAAGATTACGCGGGACGGCAGCCCCAGCATTTT.

The V gene is TRBV29-1, the J gene TRBJ2-7; TRBD1 matches at 11 bases. Per germline, CDR1 SQVTM and CDR2 ANQGSEA. V was pared by 6 bases and J by 4 bases, with 8 bases of the junction left unmatched. CDR3 length: 14 residues. CDR3 region: CSVLNRDRGYEQYF. The CDR3 bases are TGCAGCGTCCTCAACCGGGACAGGGGGTACGAGCAGTACTTC.

This chain uses TRBV4-1 with TRBJ1-2; 9 bases map to TRBD1. Germline CDR1 is MGHRA and CDR2 is YSYEKL. The CDR3 totals 15 residues. V was clipped by 1 base and J by 4 bases; unmatched bases: 4. DNA of the CDR3: TGCGCCAGCAGCCAAGGGACAGGGGTTACCTATGGCTACACCTTC. It translates to CASSQGTGVTYGYTF.

The rearrangement joins TRBV7-9 to TRBJ2-5, with 7 nucleotides matching TRBD1. The germline V gene has CDR1 SEHNR and CDR2 FQNEAQ (reference sequence). The length of the CDR3 is 15 residues. V was clipped by 5 bases and J by 1 base; unmatched bases: 7. The CDR3 bases are TGTGCCAGCAGCCGGTCCGGGACAGTCCAAGAGACCCAGTACTTC. Its translation: CASSRSGTVQETQYF. Full variable domain (rest looked up from reference TRBV7-9 and TRBJ2-5): DTGVSQNPRHKITKRGQNVTFRCDPISEHNRLYWYRQTLGQGPEFLTYFQNEAQLEKSRLLSDRFSAERPKGSFSTLEIQRTEQGDSAMYLCASSRSGTVQETQYFGPGTRLLVL.

DNA of the CDR3: TGTGCCAGCAGACTAAGCAATGAGCAGTTCTTC. It translates to CASRLSNEQFF. The V and J genes are TRBV5-6 and TRBJ2-1; unclear D gene. The CDR3 is 11 amino acids. Germline CDR1 reads SGHDT; CDR2 reads YYEEEE. Trimming removed 5 bases at V and 6 bases at J, with 6 bases between.

The J gene is TRBJ1-1, the V gene TRBV4-2; TRBD1 matches 8 bases. Germline V gene sequence: CDR1 LGHNA, CDR2 YNFKEQ. Unmatched junction bases numbered 10, after V lost 9 bases and J lost 4 bases. The CDR3 runs 14 residues. CDR3 sequence (DNA): TGTGCCAGTGCGTCGACAGGGGTGGGCACTGAAGCTTTCTTT. It yields the protein CASASTGVGTEAFF.

The genes are TRBV7-2 and TRBJ2-3; 8 positions match TRBD2. The J segment lost 6 bases and the V segment lost 5 bases, leaving 16 bases of the junction unmatched. The CDR3 spans 17 residues. Germline-derived CDR1 and CDR2 are SGHTA and FQGNSA. This CDR3 is CASSPQKSGSGSDTQYF. DNA of the CDR3: TGTGCCAGCAGCCCGCAGAAGAGCGGGAGTGGCTCCGATACGCAGTATTTT.

This clone was recorded a few times. V and J are TRBV11-3 and TRBJ1-1; 7 bases align to TRBD1. The CDR3 covers 14 residues. V shed 5 bases, J shed 6 bases, and the junction held 9 bases outside the gene matches. Germline lookup yields CDR1 SGHNT and CDR2 YENEEA. The CDR3 loop is CASSPGTAIAEAFF. In DNA, the CDR3 is TGTGCCAGCAGCCCCGGGACAGCAATCGCTGAAGCTTTCTTT.

This rearrangement joins TRBV5-4 to TRBJ2-3, with a tentative D call TRBD1 (6 bases). This CDR3 has 15 amino acids. Trimming removed 0 bases at V and 0 bases at J, with 8 bases between. The germline CDR1 and CDR2 sequences are SGHNT and YYREEE (reference sequence). DNA for the CDR3: TGTGCCAGCAGCTTGGGGGGACATAGCACAGATACGCAGTATTTT. It is translated as CASSLGGHSTDTQYF.

In this sample, this clone turned up once. This chain links TRBV7-3 with TRBJ2-3, with no clear D. The CDR3 contains 14 residues. Trimming stripped 6 bases from V and 4 bases from J, with 14 bases between. CDR1 is SGHTA and CDR2 is FQGTGA in the germline V gene. The CDR3 protein is CASRKNAVADTQYF. The CDR3 DNA sequence: TGTGCCAGCAGAAAAAACGCGGTGGCAGATACGCAGTATTTT. The whole variable domain, remainder taken from reference TRBV7-3 and TRBJ2-3, is GAGVSQTPSNKVTEKGKYVELRCDPISGHTALYWYRQSLGQGPEFLIYFQGTGAADDSGLPNDRFFAVRPEGSVSTLKIQRTERGDSAVYLCASRKNAVADTQYFGPGTRLTVL.

The CDR3 loop reads CASKGGNNEKLFF. CDR3 nucleotides: TGTGCCAGCAAGGGGGGGAATAATGAAAAACTGTTTTTT. The chain links TRBV28 to TRBJ1-4; a weak D match, TRBD1 (6 bases). Trimming shortened V by 7 bases and J by 4 bases, and 10 bases separated the two germline ends. Germline loops: CDR1 MDHEN, CDR2 SYDVKM. The CDR3 covers 13 residues.

The chain has TRBV11-2 and TRBJ2-4, with D possibly TRBD2 on 5 matching bases. There are 17 residues in the CDR3. The germline V and J ends were trimmed by 4 bases and 4 bases, with 20 bases remaining between them. The germline V gene has CDR1 SGHAT and CDR2 FQNNGV. The CDR3 is CASSSRGFGRTKNIQYF. The CDR3, as DNA: TGTGCCAGCAGCTCTCGAGGATTCGGCAGGACTAAAAACATTCAGTACTTC.

The chain is built from TRBV6-1 and TRBJ2-3; TRBD1 matches at 8 bases. CDR3 length: 13 residues. The germline V gene encodes CDR1 MNHNS and CDR2 SASEGT. V was pared by 9 bases and J by 1 base, with 3 bases of the junction left unmatched. DNA of the CDR3: TGTGCCAGTCCGGGACAGGGCACAGATACGCAGTATTTT. It yields the protein CASPGQGTDTQYF.

The rearrangement links TRBV6-6 to TRBJ2-3; 7 nucleotides align to TRBD1. Germline loops: CDR1 MNHNY, CDR2 SVGAGI (reference sequence). V gave up 6 bases and J gave up 5 bases; unmatched junction bases: 8. The CDR3 runs to 14 residues. CDR3: CASSPIPGGDTQYF. As DNA, the CDR3 is TGTGCCAGCAGCCCAATCCCAGGGGGAGATACGCAGTATTTT.

The genes are TRBV28 and TRBJ2-7; the D gene is possibly TRBD2 (6 bases). V lost 6 bases and J lost 5, with 14 bases in between. Germline CDR1 is MDHEN and CDR2 is SYDVKM. The CDR3 consists of 13 residues. The CDR3: CASREGRSDEQYF. CDR3 in DNA: TGTGCCAGCAGGGAGGGACGGTCCGACGAGCAGTACTTC.

Regarding this clone: The same CDR3 is also encoded by other DNA sequences in this sample. The gene calls are TRBV5-1 and TRBJ2-3; the match to TRBD2 covers 12 bases. J lost 4 bases, V lost 4 bases, and 7 bases had no gene match. The CDR3 totals 16 residues. The germline V gene has CDR1 SGHRS and CDR2 YFSETQ. CDR3 protein: CASSPLAGGVADTQYF. Written as DNA, the CDR3 is TGCGCCAGCAGCCCTCTAGCGGGAGGGGTCGCAGATACGCAGTATTTT.

In DNA form, the CDR3 reads TGTGCCAGCAGCCCCGGGACTAGCGGGTACAATGAGCAGTTCTTC. It codes for CASSPGTSGYNEQFF. The chain carries TRBV5-5 and TRBJ2-1; the match to TRBD2 covers 12 bases. Per the germline V gene, CDR1 is SGHKS and CDR2 is YYEKEE (reference sequence). Germline trimming cut 4 bases from V and 4 bases from J; bases unmatched to any gene: 3. The length of the CDR3 is 15 residues.

This clone was seen just once. This chain connects TRBV7-2 to TRBJ1-4, with TRBD1 matching 7 bases. This CDR3 region has 13 residues. The germline V gene encodes CDR1 SGHTA and CDR2 FQGNSA. V trimming: 6 bases; J trimming: 8 bases; junction bases outside the gene matches: 6. The CDR3 here is CASRKGAEEKLFF. The CDR3 DNA is TGTGCCAGCAGAAAGGGGGCTGAGGAAAAACTGTTTTTT. Filled out from reference TRBV7-2 and TRBJ1-4, the complete variable domain reads GAGVSQSPSNKVTEKGKDVELRCDPISGHTALYWYRQSLGQGLEFLIYFQGNSAPDKSGLPSDRFSAERTGGSVSTLTIQRTQQEDSAVYLCASRKGAEEKLFFGSGTQLSVL.

This rearrangement joins TRBV30 to TRBJ2-2; 8 positions match TRBD1. Unmatched junction bases numbered 7, after V lost 0 bases and J lost 7 bases. The CDR3 sequence is 15 residues long. CDR1 and CDR2 from the germline V gene are GTSNPN and SVGIG (reference sequence). The CDR3 sequence: CAWSVSNRGVGELFF. The CDR3 DNA reads as TGTGCCTGGAGTGTATCTAACAGGGGGGTCGGGGAGCTGTTTTTT. The full variable domain, in which reference TRBV30 and TRBJ2-2 provide the parts outside the CDR3, is SQTIHQWPATLVQPVGSPLSLECTVEGTSNPNLYWYRQAAGRGLQLLFYSVGIGQISSEVPQNLSASRPQDRQFILSSKKLLLSDSGFYLCAWSVSNRGVGELFFGEGSRLTVL.

This clone was observed once. The chain is built from TRBV5-1 and TRBJ1-1; 7 bases line up with TRBD1. Germline V CDR1 and CDR2: SGHRS, YFSETQ. V shed 3 bases, J shed 1 base, and the junction held 9 bases outside the gene matches. The CDR3 sequence is 16 residues long. CDR3 residues: CASSWTRGVGNTEAFF. CDR3 in DNA: TGCGCCAGCAGCTGGACCAGGGGGGTGGGGAACACTGAAGCTTTCTTT.

The table lists this clone with a few counts. The chain joins TRBV30 to TRBJ1-5; 10 nucleotides match TRBD1. The V gene's germline CDR1 is GTSNPN and CDR2 SVGIG (reference sequence). The CDR3 loop spans 16 amino acids. V dropped 3 bases and J dropped 0; count of bases not matched to a gene: 5. The DNA of the CDR3 is TGTGCCTGGAGGGCGACAGGGGGCTCTAGCAATCAGCCCCAGCATTTT. Amino acid sequence: CAWRATGGSSNQPQHF. The complete variable domain, with remaining parts taken from reference TRBV30 and TRBJ1-5, reads SQTIHQWPATLVQPVGSPLSLECTVEGTSNPNLYWYRQAAGRGLQLLFYSVGIGQISSEVPQNLSASRPQDRQFILSSKKLLLSDSGFYLCAWRATGGSSNQPQHFGDGTRLSIL.

The chain employs TRBV28 and TRBJ1-3; D uncertain. Germline-derived CDR1 and CDR2 are MDHEN and SYDVKM. The CDR3 contains 14 residues. The V end was cut by 10 bases, the J end by 0 bases, with 13 bases between. The CDR3 sequence: CATGGPSSGNTIYF. The DNA of the CDR3 is TGTGCCACGGGAGGGCCCAGCTCTGGAAACACCATATATTTT.

The chain employs TRBV19 and TRBJ1-5; no clear D gene. V was cut by 1 base and J by 0 bases, with 7 bases left in between. This CDR3 is 15 amino acids long. CDR1 and CDR2 from the germline V gene are LNHDA and SQIVND (reference sequence). This CDR3 is CASSIGRYSNQPQHF. CDR3 DNA: TGTGCCAGTAGTATAGGGCGGTATAGCAATCAGCCCCAGCATTTT.

This clone was observed a single time. The J gene is TRBJ2-7, the V gene TRBV19; TRBD1 aligns across 7 bases. This CDR3 is 14 amino acids long. Germline CDR1 reads LNHDA; CDR2 reads SQIVND (reference sequence). The J segment lost 7 bases and the V segment lost 5 bases, leaving 11 bases of the junction unmatched. CDR3 nucleotides: TGTGCCAGTAGTCTAAGGACAGGAGCTGGGGAGCAGTACTTC. This encodes CASSLRTGAGEQYF.

This chain uses TRBV7-3 with TRBJ2-5; TRBD1 aligns across 7 bases. With 1 base clipped from V and 5 bases from J, the junction kept 13 bases outside the gene matches. The CDR3 has 17 residues. The germline V gene has CDR1 SGHTA and CDR2 FQGTGA. CDR3 protein: CASSLKGAGRGMETQYF. The CDR3 nucleotides read TGTGCCAGCAGCTTAAAGGGTGCGGGCAGGGGGATGGAGACCCAGTACTTC.

V usage is TRBV10-2 and J usage is TRBJ2-7; TRBD2 matches 14 bases. Looked up from germline, CDR1 is WSHSY and CDR2 is SAAADI. J gave up 2 bases and V 8 bases, and 5 bases lay outside the gene matches. The CDR3 totals 15 residues. The CDR3 DNA reads TGCGCCAGCCGGGAGGGACTAGCGGGAGCCTACGAGCAGTACTTC. This sequence encodes CASREGLAGAYEQYF.

This rearrangement joins TRBV19 to TRBJ1-5; D is ambiguous. The CDR3 is made up of 16 amino acids. The germline V gene encodes CDR1 LNHDA and CDR2 SQIVND (reference sequence). The ends were cut back, 3 bases at V and 4 bases at J, with 16 bases in the middle. The CDR3, as DNA: TGTGCCAGTAGTATGTTGGTTTGGCCGCCAAATCAGCCCCAGCATTTT. Amino acids: CASSMLVWPPNQPQHF.